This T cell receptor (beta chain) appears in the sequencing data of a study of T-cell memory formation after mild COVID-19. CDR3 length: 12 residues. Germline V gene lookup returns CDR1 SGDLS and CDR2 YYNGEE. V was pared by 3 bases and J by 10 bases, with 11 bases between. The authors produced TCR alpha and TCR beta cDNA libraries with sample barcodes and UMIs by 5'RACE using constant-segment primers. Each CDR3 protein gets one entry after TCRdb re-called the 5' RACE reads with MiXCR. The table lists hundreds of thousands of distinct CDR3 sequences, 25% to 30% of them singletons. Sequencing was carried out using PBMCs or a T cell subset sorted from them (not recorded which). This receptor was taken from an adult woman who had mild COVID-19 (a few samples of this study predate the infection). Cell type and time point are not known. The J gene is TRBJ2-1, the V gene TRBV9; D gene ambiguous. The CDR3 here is CASSAGLGEQFF. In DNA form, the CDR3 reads TGTGCCAGCAGCGCCGGCCTAGGGGAGCAGTTCTTC.